A single T cell receptor (beta chain) is shown here with its context. This record comes from a study of shared clonotypes between healthy human individuals. In the original processing: ImmunoSEQ gave junction-only sequences without quality scores, so filtering differed. Generated by immunoSEQ multiplex PCR, the TCRdb table keeps only in-frame clones and is missing some. The V and J calls and clone size come from that table; D and trimming were worked out from the DNA. Of around 2,100,000 clones detected, about 95% appear once; the ten largest clones hold 1.2%. Germline trimming cut 8 bases from V and 4 bases from J; bases unmatched to any gene: 12. This CDR3 is built from 16 residues. CDR1 is SNHLY, CDR2 FYNNEI, per germline. Naivety among CD8 cells was defined by CD45RO negativity and positive CCR7 selection, thereby excluding terminally differentiated effector memory CD45RA+ cells.

The sequenced sample consisted of naive CD8+ T cells sorted from blood. V is TRBV2 and J is TRBJ2-7; 12 nucleotides agree with TRBD2. The TCR sequence derives from a man aged 18 to 29 in good health. DNA for the CDR3: TGTGCCAGCGATCTAGCGGGAGGGCCCCAGTCTTACGAGCAGTACTTC. Protein sequence: CASDLAGGPQSYEQYF. Using reference TRBV2 and TRBJ2-7 for the parts outside the CDR3, the full variable domain is EPEVTQTPSHQVTQMGQEVILRCVPISNHLYFYWYRQILGQKVEFLVSFYNNEISEKSEIFDDQFSVERPDGSNFTLKIRSTKLEDSAMYFCASDLAGGPQSYEQYFGPGTRLTVT.